This TCR beta chain was profiled in a study of blood T cells in healthy people across ages. Findings of the study overall: TCR beta diversity, measured per million T cells, fell in a roughly linear way with age.

This clonotype appeared once. Antigen: not known. Combining a sample-barcoded 5' primer with a J-beta primer mix, a second PCR ran for roughly 6 to 12 cycles. The study obtained at least 3 million CDR3-containing paired-end reads from every sample. TCRdb itself ran the 5' RACE reads through MiXCR, one entry per CDR3 protein. The repertoire holds about 1,400,000 distinct CDR3 sequences, approximately 59% seen once, with 5.5% to 8% in the top ten. In terms of origin and age, donors were healthy Caucasian individuals from Russia aged 6 to 90. CDR1 is DFQATT and CDR2 is SNEGSKA in the germline V gene (reference sequence). The CDR3 has 12 amino acids. V gave up 2 bases and J gave up 9 bases; unmatched junction bases: 3.

Sequencing used blood. This receptor was obtained from a man between 18 and 35 years old in good health. J is TRBJ2-1 and V is TRBV20-1, with TRBD2 matching 8 bases. The CDR3 sequence is CSARPAGVEQFF. CDR3 nucleotide sequence: TGCAGTGCTAGACCAGCGGGAGTTGAGCAGTTCTTC.